Following are 4 T cell receptor beta chains from one sample sequenced in a study of regulatory T cells in long-lasting Graves disease. Through Arm-PCR of CDR3 regions and iRepertoire HTBI primers, TCR beta libraries were built. TCRdb processed the multiplex PCR reads anew with MiXCR; each CDR3 protein has one entry. The sample yields around 400,000 distinct CDR3 sequences, approximately 12% seen once. Time point meaning: newly diagnosed GD, antithyroid drugs for less than 3 months. PBMC-extracted RNA yielded the TCR library. The same data also contributed to another study, on T cells in Graves' hyperthyroidism and ophthalmopathy.

Sequencing used peripheral blood mononuclear cells (PBMCs), obtained at new diagnosis, from a patient treated with antithyroid drugs. Source of these receptors: a woman under 30 with Graves disease.

Only a few counts were recorded for this clonotype. The chain joins TRBV5-4 to TRBJ1-2; 8 nucleotides line up with TRBD1. V trimming: 4 bases; J trimming: 8 bases; junction bases outside the gene matches: 13. This CDR3 region has 15 residues. Germline V gene data show CDR1 as SGHNT and CDR2 as YYREEE (reference sequence). The CDR3 here is CASSGRTGFNSGYTF. DNA of the CDR3: TGTGCCAGCAGCGGGCGGACAGGGTTTAACTCGGGCTACACCTTC.

J is TRBJ1-2 and V is TRBV7-2; tentatively, D is TRBD1 (6 bases). There are 16 residues in the CDR3. Trimming took 1 base from V and 5 from J, leaving 17 bases between them. In germline, CDR1 is SGHTA, CDR2 FQGNSA. The CDR3 here is CASSLGSFGGPYGYTF. DNA for the CDR3: TGTGCCAGCAGCTTAGGGAGTTTCGGGGGGCCGTATGGCTACACCTTC. Drawing the rest from reference TRBV7-2 and TRBJ1-2, the complete variable domain is GAGVSQSPSNKVTEKGKDVELRCDPISGHTALYWYRQSLGQGLEFLIYFQGNSAPDKSGLPSDRFSAERTGGSVSTLTIQRTQQEDSAVYLCASSLGSFGGPYGYTFGSGTRLTVV.

The table lists this clonotype with many counts. The chain is built from TRBV28 and TRBJ2-7; possible D gene TRBD2, 6 bases. In germline, CDR1 is MDHEN, CDR2 SYDVKM. Trimming shortened V by 6 bases and J by 4 bases, and 19 bases separated the two germline ends. The CDR3 loop spans 15 amino acids. CDR3 DNA sequence: TGTGCCAGCAGCCCGAACCCGGGGGTGGGTTACGAGCAGTACTTC. This gives the protein CASSPNPGVGYEQYF.

This clonotype was detected many times. The chain uses TRBV28 and TRBJ2-1; D is possibly TRBD2 (6 bases). The germline V gene encodes CDR1 MDHEN and CDR2 SYDVKM. Deletions cut 1 base from V and 4 bases from J, with 11 bases between. The CDR3 is made up of 15 amino acids. CDR3 sequence: CASSLFGDFYNEQFF. The CDR3 DNA is TGTGCCAGCAGTTTATTTGGGGACTTTTACAATGAGCAGTTCTTC. The full variable domain, in which reference TRBV28 and TRBJ2-1 provide the parts outside the CDR3, is DVKVTQSSRYLVKRTGEKVFLECVQDMDHENMFWYRQDPGLGLRLIYFSYDVKMKEKGDIPEGYSVSREKKERFSLILESASTNQTSMYLCASSLFGDFYNEQFFGPGTRLTVL.